These T cell receptor beta chains were read from a single sample in a study of CD8 T cells in Susac syndrome. MiXCR was run by TCRdb on the immunoSEQ multiplex PCR reads, yielding one entry per CDR3 protein. The table shows about 100,000 distinct CDR3 sequences, with around 96% occurring only once. The sequenced sample was CD8+ T cells from PBMCs. These receptors were taken from a human donor with Susac syndrome. The CDR3 runs from the conserved cysteine through the conserved F or W. The D gene is left open where the match is weak. Some rows have no size entry. The others give once, few or many, or a class for an expanded clone.

len,d_gene,abundance,v_gene,j_gene,CDR3nt,CDR3aa
14,-,-,TRBV15,TRBJ2-1,TGTGCCACCAGCATGGGGGAGACCCACAATGAGCAGTTCTTC,CATSMGETHNEQFF
12,-,-,TRBV29-1,TRBJ2-3,TGCAGCGTTGAGTCATTTACAGATACGCAGTATTTT,CSVESFTDTQYF
11,-,-,TRBV15,TRBJ2-1,TGTGCCACCAGCAGTCTCAATGAGCAGTTCTTC,CATSSLNEQFF
14,-,-,TRBV20-1,TRBJ1-5,TGCAGTGCTAGATCCCCTAATAGCAATCAGCCCCAGCATTTT,CSARSPNSNQPQHF
14,TRBD1,-,TRBV3-1,TRBJ2-7,TGTGCCAGCAGCCCCAGATGGGGACAGGAAGAGCAGTACTTC,CASSPRWGQEEQYF
13,-,-,TRBV19,TRBJ1-1,TGTGCCAGTAGTTTCCGACAGCACACTGAAGCTTTCTTT,CASSFRQHTEAFF
15,-,-,TRBV5-1,TRBJ1-1,TGCGCCAGCAGCTTGGCCGGGCAGGCTGGGGGAGAAGCTTTCTTT,CASSLAGQAGGEAFF
13,-,-,TRBV29-1,TRBJ1-1,TGCAGCGTTGAAGAGAGGGGGAACACTGAAGCTTTCTTT,CSVEERGNTEAFF
13,-,-,TRBV29-1,TRBJ1-1,TGCAGCGGGGGGGAGGGAGGTAACACTGAAGCTTTCTTT,CSGGEGGNTEAFF
13,-,-,TRBV20-1,TRBJ2-1,TGCAGTGCTAGGGGGGTAGGGTTCAATGAGCAGTTCTTC,CSARGVGFNEQFF
14,-,once,TRBV5-1,TRBJ1-2,TGCGCCAGCAGCTTGGAGTCAAAACACTATGGCTACACCTTC,CASSLESKHYGYTF
14,TRBD1,-,TRBV6-2/TRBV6-3,TRBJ1-5,TGTGCCAGCAGTTCCGGGACAGGGCTTTTGACCCAGCATTTT,CASSSGTGLLTQHF
14,-,-,TRBV6-6,TRBJ1-1,TGTGCCAGCAGGGACCGTGTGGGGCACACTGAAGCTTTCTTT,CASRDRVGHTEAFF
13,-,few,TRBV11-2,TRBJ1-5,TGTGCCAGCAGCTTAGCCCTCAATCAGCCCCAGCATTTT,CASSLALNQPQHF
15,-,-,TRBV7-9,TRBJ2-7,TGTGCCAGCAGCCCGGGACCCTCAGGGGCCTACGAGCAGTACTTC,CASSPGPSGAYEQYF
11,-,-,TRBV24-1,TRBJ2-1,TGTGCCAGCACGGCGGACGATGAGCAGTTCTTC,CASTADDEQFF
16,TRBD1,-,TRBV18,TRBJ2-6,TGTGCCAGCTCACCACCGACAGGGCCTGGGGCCAACGTCCTGACTTTC,CASSPPTGPGANVLTF
17,-,-,TRBV24-1,TRBJ2-7,TGTGCCACCAGTAGATTCGCCCGGAGACACCACTCCTACGAGCAGTACTTC,CATSRFARRHHSYEQYF
14,-,-,TRBV28,TRBJ2-7,TGTGCCAGCAGTTTCGGCAGGGTGTGGGGCGAGCAGTACTTC,CASSFGRVWGEQYF
12,-,-,TRBV7-2,TRBJ2-5,TGTGCCAGCAGCTCTACGGGGACCCTGGAGTACTTC,CASSSTGTLEYF
14,-,-,TRBV15,TRBJ1-2,TGTGCCACCAGCAGAGATATGAACATGGAGGGCTACACCTTC,CATSRDMNMEGYTF
14,TRBD2,-,TRBV2,TRBJ2-1,TGTGCCAGCAGTGAAGGGACTAGCGGGCGGGAGCAGTTCTTC,CASSEGTSGREQFF
13,TRBD1,-,TRBV5-1,TRBJ2-5,TGCGCCAGCAGCGGGACAGTAAAAGAGACCCAGTACTTC,CASSGTVKETQYF
12,-,-,TRBV5-7,TRBJ2-7,TGTGCCAGCCCGCCGGTTTCCTACGAGCAGTACTTC,CASPPVSYEQYF
12,-,once,TRBV29-1,TRBJ1-1,TGCAGCGTTGTTAGTGGGGCCGATGAAGCTTTCTTT,CSVVSGADEAFF
14,-,-,TRBV21-1,TRBJ2-7,TGTGCCAGCAGCAAAGAGGGCAGGACCTACGAGCAGTACTTC,CASSKEGRTYEQYF
12,-,-,TRBV19,TRBJ1-1,TGTGCCAGTAAAGACCCCAACACTGAAGCTTTCTTT,CASKDPNTEAFF
15,-,-,TRBV20-1,TRBJ2-6,TGCAGTGCTAGGCCGTCGGGGTCTGGGGCCAACGTCCTGACTTTC,CSARPSGSGANVLTF
19,TRBD2,-,TRBV20-1,TRBJ2-1,TGCAGTGCAGAGACCGGGACTAGCGGGAGAAAGTTGACCTACAATGAGCAGTTCTTC,CSAETGTSGRKLTYNEQFF